This record concerns one T cell receptor beta chain sequence. With 2 bases clipped from V and 8 bases from J, the junction kept 9 bases outside the gene matches. Germline loops: CDR1 SGHAT, CDR2 FQNNGV. The length of the CDR3 is 15 residues. The sample is drawn from a study of blood T cell repertoires in COVID-19. Study details: The United States, Italy and Spain provided the acute and convalescent COVID-19 samples.

Authors' methods: Reference gene primers were amplified, and this amplification served to estimate nucleated cell counts. Only in-frame clones appear in the TCRdb table, and some are missing; sequencing was by immunoSEQ multiplex PCR. V, J and clone size reflect that table, while D and trimming were determined from the DNA. This sample carries approximately 240,000 clones, roughly 88% of them seen once, and the ten largest clones take around 1.5%. This sequence originates from a woman aged 40 to 50 who had recovered from COVID-19. Sequencing input: peripheral blood. J is TRBJ2-3 and V is TRBV11-2, with 8 bases lining up with TRBD2. CDR3 coding DNA: TGTGCCAGCAGCTTAAACGGGGGGGCCGCCGGTACGCAGTATTTT. Its protein is CASSLNGGAAGTQYF.